The sample holds a few counts of the clone carrying this TCR beta chain. Its target is unknown. The data derive from a study of T cell repertoires in cytomegalovirus infection. Study context: Both recently identified HLA-C-restricted and well-studied HLA-B-restricted CMV epitopes were used in the study.

Study-wide results and caveats: Totalled public TCR beta family frequency picked out people who carried CMV plus the relevant HLA.

TCRdb reprocessed the reads with MiXCR, giving one entry per CDR3 protein. The repertoire holds approximately 280,000 distinct CDR3 sequences, with 22% as singletons. Germline CDR1 is SGHAT and CDR2 is FQNNGV. With V trimmed by 8 bases and J by 5 bases, 5 bases remained unmatched. The CDR3 is 12 amino acids. The source was cultured PBMCs, collected from culture after CMV antigen stimulation. The TCR comes from a human donor in good health (CMV status not recorded). Some clones in this sample may be carry-over from other donors' samples. The rearrangement uses TRBV11-2 and TRBJ2-5, with 7 positions matching TRBD2. CDR3 in DNA: TGTGCCAGCGGGGAGGGCCGGGAGACCCAGTACTTC. Translation: CASGEGRETQYF.